This is a list of T cell receptor beta chains from one sample in a study of blood T cell repertoires in COVID-19. Method: immunoSEQ multiplex PCR; TCRdb's copy keeps in-frame clones and lacks some. The repertoire holds 350,000 or so clones, about 90% seen once, with more than 9% in the top ten. Sequencing input: peripheral blood. The source of these receptors is a young woman with COVID-19, enrolled during active disease. Each CDR3 is given with its conserved first and last residue. Fields, in order: clone size, D gene, J gene, V gene, CDR3 protein, CDR3 DNA. The D gene is left open where the match is weak. Rows give clone size only sometimes, using once, few, many, or a class for an expanded clone.

-	-	TRBJ1-5	TRBV19	CASTTEVRDLNQPQHF	TGTGCCAGTACCACGGAGGTGCGGGATCTAAATCAGCCCCAGCATTTT
-	TRBD1	TRBJ1-2	TRBV29-1	CSARTGTNYGYTF	TGCAGCGCCCGGACAGGGACTAACTATGGCTACACCTTC
-	TRBD1	TRBJ1-5	TRBV9	CASSEGTGVSNQPQHF	TGTGCCAGCAGCGAGGGGACAGGCGTTAGCAATCAGCCCCAGCATTTT
-	TRBD1	TRBJ2-4	TRBV5-4	CASSLRQGLSLAKNIQYF	TGTGCCAGCAGCTTAAGACAGGGGCTCTCCTTAGCCAAAAACATTCAGTACTTC
once	-	TRBJ1-3	TRBV6-6	CASSGEGLSGNTIYF	TGTGCCAGCAGTGGCGAGGGCCTCTCTGGAAACACCATATATTTT
-	-	TRBJ2-1	TRBV27	CASSLFQGYNEQFF	TGTGCCAGCAGTTTGTTTCAGGGATACAATGAGCAGTTCTTC
-	-	TRBJ2-7	TRBV6-6	CASSLPNPGVAYEQYF	TGTGCCAGCAGTCTTCCTAACCCAGGGGTGGCCTACGAGCAGTACTTC
-	TRBD1	TRBJ1-4	TRBV2	CASSDRRGTDEKLFF	TGTGCCAGCAGTGACCGCAGGGGGACGGACGAAAAACTGTTTTTT
-	-	TRBJ2-3	TRBV2	CASIDGPGADTQYF	TGTGCCAGCATTGACGGTCCGGGGGCAGATACGCAGTATTTT
-	TRBD1	TRBJ1-2	TRBV18	CASSSGQGGWGYTF	TGTGCCAGCTCATCTGGACAGGGAGGCTGGGGCTACACCTTC
-	TRBD1	TRBJ1-6	TRBV10-2	CASSEGGRIFSPLHF	TGCGCCAGCAGTGAAGGGGGCCGGATCTTTTCACCCCTCCACTTT
-	TRBD2	TRBJ2-1	TRBV5-8	CASSLVAGGYSYNEQFF	TGTGCCAGCAGCTTGGTGGCGGGAGGCTACTCCTACAATGAGCAGTTCTTC
-	-	TRBJ2-7	TRBV30	CAWSVQSASYEQYF	TGTGCCTGGAGTGTACAGTCAGCATCCTACGAGCAGTACTTC
-	TRBD1	TRBJ1-1	TRBV13	CASSLRGTGGWRTEAFF	TGTGCCAGCAGCCTAAGGGGGACAGGGGGTTGGAGGACTGAAGCTTTCTTT
once	TRBD2	TRBJ2-1	TRBV28	CAYGTSGRNEQFF	TGTGCCTACGGGACTAGCGGGAGGAATGAGCAGTTCTTC
-	TRBD2	TRBJ2-1	TRBV18	CASSPQPGTSGGHYNEQFF	TGTGCCAGCTCACCACAACCAGGGACTAGCGGGGGACATTACAATGAGCAGTTCTTC
-	-	TRBJ1-4	TRBV5-1	CASSLDGTNEKLFF	TGCGCCAGCAGCTTGGATGGGACAAATGAAAAACTGTTTTTT